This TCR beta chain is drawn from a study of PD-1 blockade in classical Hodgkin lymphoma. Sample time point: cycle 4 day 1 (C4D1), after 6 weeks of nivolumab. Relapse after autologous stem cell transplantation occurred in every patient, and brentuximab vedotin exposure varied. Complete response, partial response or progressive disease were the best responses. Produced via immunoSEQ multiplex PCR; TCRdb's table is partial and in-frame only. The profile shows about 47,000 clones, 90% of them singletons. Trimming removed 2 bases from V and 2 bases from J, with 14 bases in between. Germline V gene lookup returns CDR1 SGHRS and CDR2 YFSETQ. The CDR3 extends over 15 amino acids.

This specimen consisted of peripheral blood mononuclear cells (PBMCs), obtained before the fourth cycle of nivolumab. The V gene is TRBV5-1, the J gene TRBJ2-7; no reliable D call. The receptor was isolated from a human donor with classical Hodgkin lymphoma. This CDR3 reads CASSLGHLGAYEQYF. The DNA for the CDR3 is TGCGCCAGCAGCTTAGGGCACCTCGGAGCCTACGAGCAGTACTTC.